This T cell receptor beta chain was observed in a study of T cell responses to AZD1222 COVID-19 vaccine. Using immunoSEQ multiplex PCR, the repertoire was profiled, and TCRdb retains in-frame clones only, with some absent. The sample comprises some 64,000 clones, over 75% of which are singletons, and approximately 15% rests with the top ten. Germline V gene sequence: CDR1 SGHRS, CDR2 YFSETQ. V lost 2 bases and J 1 base, leaving 7 bases between the germline ends. The CDR3 spans 13 residues. The receptor's source is an adult in good health. This material consisted of peripheral blood, taken on day 0 of AZD1222 vaccination. J is TRBJ2-7 and V is TRBV5-1; D gene unclear. The CDR3 region is CASSFGGSYEQYF. CDR3 coding DNA: TGCGCCAGCAGCTTCGGCGGATCCTACGAGCAGTACTTC.